The clone carrying this TCR beta chain came up a few times. V lost 3 bases and J 11 bases, leaving 8 bases between the germline ends. The CDR3 contains 11 residues. Disease lasting under 3 months, a NOSPECS grade of at least 4, and a Clinical Activity Score of at least 3 were features of the ophthalmopathy patients. Clinical symptoms, serum thyroxine, TRAb, thyroid ultrasound and orbital computed tomography informed diagnoses. The PBMCs studied were ones that came from about 10 ml fresh peripheral blood. The data originate from a study of T cells in Graves' hyperthyroidism and ophthalmopathy. The investigators amplified TCR beta CDR3 regions from RNA transcripts. During a first-round RT-PCR of the TCR CDR3, the HTBI primer set was used. TCRdb redid the calling of the multiplex PCR reads with MiXCR, one entry per CDR3 protein. The repertoire includes fewer than 500,000 distinct CDR3 sequences, more than 12% of them detected once, and less than 20% sits in the top ten.

The sequenced material came from blood. The chain employs TRBV12-3 or TRBV12-4 and TRBJ1-5; D is unresolved. The TCR was taken from a woman between 25 and 40 years old with Graves' ophthalmopathy. The CDR3 is CASSFSLAQHF. The CDR3 bases are TGTGCCAGCAGTTTTTCGCTGGCCCAGCATTTT.